The 6 T cell receptor beta chains presented below share a single source sample, sequenced in a study of shared clonotypes between healthy human individuals (dated by TCRdb to about 2020). The protocol used for the library was the immunoSEQ multiplex PCR assay. TCRdb stores this immuneACCESS table with in-frame sequences only. Part of the clones is absent; in the studies checked, under half of the shortfall reflects unresolved V genes, and no reason is known for the rest. This sample lists millions of clones; about 95% were detected once. The leading ten clones occupy 0.13% of the sample. The specimen sequenced was naive CD4+ T cells sorted from blood. This specimen's cell subset or site label, interpreted: CD45RA+ positively selected. These receptors were obtained from a man aged 18 to 30 in good health.

The count of this clone is one. This rearrangement joins TRBV5-1 to TRBJ1-2; D is perhaps TRBD1 (5 bases). CDR3 length: 13 residues. The germline gives CDR1 SGHRS, CDR2 YFSETQ. Trimming removed 9 bases from V and 7 bases from J, with 19 bases in between. DNA for the CDR3: TGCGCCACCTCACCTGATGGACATTCTGGCTACACCTTC. Its translation: CATSPDGHSGYTF.

This chain joins TRBV5-5 and TRBJ2-7; 11 bases agree with TRBD2. After removal of 3 bases from V and 4 bases from J, the junction contained 9 bases not matched to a gene. The CDR3 is made up of 16 amino acids. Germline V gene data show CDR1 as SGHKS and CDR2 as YYEKEE (reference sequence). The CDR3 bases are TGTGCCAGCAGCTCCGGACTAGCGGGTCGTCCTTACGAGCAGTACTTC. Protein product: CASSSGLAGRPYEQYF.

The CDR3 DNA reads as TGTGCCAGCAGTGAAGCTGGGACTAGCGGGGCAGAGCGGCAGTACTTC. Translating it yields CASSEAGTSGAERQYF. The V and J genes are TRBV6-1 and TRBJ2-7, with 13 bases that match TRBD2. Germline V gene sequence: CDR1 MNHNS, CDR2 SASEGT. With V trimmed by 0 bases and J by 9 bases, 8 bases remained unmatched. The CDR3 spans 16 residues.

CDR3 loop: CSVRDAEQFF. CDR3 bases: TGCAGCGTTCGGGACGCTGAGCAGTTCTTC. The chain carries TRBV29-1 and TRBJ2-1; D may correspond to TRBD1 or TRBD2 (5 bases each). Germline V gives CDR1 SQVTM, CDR2 ANQGSEA. V dropped 5 bases and J dropped 9 bases, with 8 bases sitting between them. The CDR3 consists of 10 residues.

The chain joins TRBV14 to TRBJ2-5; D ambiguous. The V gene's germline CDR1 is SGHDN and CDR2 FVKESK. The CDR3 contains 15 residues. The V gene lost 5 bases and the J gene lost 3 bases, with 16 bases spanning the gap. CDR3 DNA: TGTGCCAGCAGCTCACCCCACGCAGGTGAAGAGACCCAGTACTTC. This gives the protein CASSSPHAGEETQYF.

The J gene is TRBJ2-5, the V gene TRBV9, with 7 bases lining up with TRBD1. The germline CDR1 and CDR2 sequences are SGDLS and YYNGEE. V lost 2 bases to trimming and J lost 3 bases; unmatched junction nucleotides: 10. The CDR3 contains 16 residues. The CDR3 nucleotides are TGTGCCAGCAGCGTGGCCGGTAGGGGGCGAGAAGAGACCCAGTACTTC. It codes for CASSVAGRGREETQYF.